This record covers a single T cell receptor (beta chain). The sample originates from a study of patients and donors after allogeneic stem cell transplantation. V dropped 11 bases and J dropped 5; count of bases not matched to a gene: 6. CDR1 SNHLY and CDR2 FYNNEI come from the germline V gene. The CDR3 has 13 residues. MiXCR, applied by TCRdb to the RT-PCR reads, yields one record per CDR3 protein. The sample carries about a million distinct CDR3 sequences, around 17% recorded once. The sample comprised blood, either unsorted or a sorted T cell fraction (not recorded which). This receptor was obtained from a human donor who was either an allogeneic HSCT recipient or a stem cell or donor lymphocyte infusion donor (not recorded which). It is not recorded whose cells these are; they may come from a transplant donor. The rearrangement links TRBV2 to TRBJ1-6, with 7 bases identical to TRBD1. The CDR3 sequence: CAGGQDHNSPLHF. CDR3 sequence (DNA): TGTGCCGGTGGACAGGACCATAATTCACCCCTCCACTTT. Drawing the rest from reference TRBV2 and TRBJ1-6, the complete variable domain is EPEVTQTPSHQVTQMGQEVILRCVPISNHLYFYWYRQILGQKVEFLVSFYNNEISEKSEIFDDQFSVERPDGSNFTLKIRSTKLEDSAMYFCAGGQDHNSPLHFGNGTRLTVT.